The clone carrying this T cell receptor beta chain has ten or more counts. Its antigen is unknown. The length of the CDR3 is 14 residues. Per the germline V gene, CDR1 is DFQATT and CDR2 is SNEGSKA (reference sequence). V was pared by 6 bases and J by 5 bases, with 7 bases of the junction left unmatched. The data originate from a study of identical twins. Findings of the study overall: Models underestimated out-of-frame TCR alpha sharing in monozygotic twins. Rather than following the same donors, the conclusions depended on cross-sectional statistical analysis.

Unique molecular identifiers were in the cDNA, with template-switch universal primer binding. TCRdb reprocessed the 5' RACE reads with MiXCR, giving one entry per CDR3 protein. The sample records hundreds of thousands of distinct CDR3 sequences, roughly 12% being singletons. All donors were healthy Caucasians. In addition, the sample was reused for a study of yellow fever vaccine responses in identical twins.

The J gene is TRBJ2-1, the V gene TRBV20-1; 10 nucleotides match TRBD2. This clonotype was obtained from a woman under 30 in good health. Sequenced input: PBMCs. The CDR3 coding sequence is TGCAGTGCCCACCTAGCGGGGGACAACAATGAGCAGTTCTTC. This codes for CSAHLAGDNNEQFF.